The sequence of this T cell receptor beta chain was determined in a study of post-analysis software for immune sequencing data. Overall study results and limits: About five TRBV segments occurring more often in patients than controls included TRBV5-6, TRBV5-1 and TRBV20-1. Those samples that were prepared in the same batch co-clustered strongly by F measure.

As concerns this clonotype: Its antigen is undetermined.

Germline V gene data show CDR1 as SGHVS and CDR2 as FQNEAQ. There are 14 residues in the CDR3. With 2 bases clipped from V and 9 bases from J, the junction kept 7 bases outside the gene matches. The authors incorporated unique molecular identifiers into the TCR beta cDNA libraries. The T cell input of about 0.9 to 10 million gave a few hundred thousand cDNA molecules. TCRdb re-called the PCR reads through MiXCR, storing one row per CDR3 protein. Of over 300,000 distinct CDR3 sequences in the sample, 30% to 45% were seen once. Sequencing input: blood. This clonotype was obtained from a girl aged 10-17 years with multiple sclerosis. The chain uses TRBV7-8 and TRBJ1-5; 7 nucleotides align to TRBD1. In DNA, the CDR3 is TGTGCCAGCAGCTTACAGGGGGAAATCGGGCCCCAGCATTTT. It is translated as CASSLQGEIGPQHF.